The clone carrying this T cell receptor beta chain was observed once. Its specificity is unknown. This sample is part of a study of T cells after posttransplantation cyclophosphamide. Some clones are missing from TCRdb's copy, which holds only in-frame ones; the method was immunoSEQ multiplex PCR. This sample carries about 6,500 clones, approximately 82% of them seen once, and the ten largest clones take 25% to 30%. Findings of the study overall: Skin or GI-infiltrating T cells shared few TRB sequences with blood. Recipient CMV seropositivity and CMV reactivation strongly tracked TRB clonality. Later post-transplant blood repertoires were often dominated by donor CD8+ memory clones.

Per germline, CDR1 SGHTA and CDR2 FQGTGA. J lost 6 bases, V lost 5 bases, and 9 bases had no gene match. The CDR3 is 15 residues long. Treatment was busulfan-fludarabine conditioning, a marrow graft, and cyclophosphamide on days +3 and +4. The chain is built from TRBV7-3 and TRBJ2-2; 7 positions match TRBD1. This clonotype was obtained from a female patient aged 45 to 65 who received an allogeneic stem cell transplant from a related donor, was CMV-positive, and had no GVHD. T cells may partly derive from the graft donor. The input for sequencing was CD8+ T cells sorted from PBMCs, taken less than 1,500 days after allogeneic stem cell transplant with posttransplant cyclophosphamide. CDR3 sequence: CASSPLGQGAGELFF. For the CDR3, the DNA is TGTGCCAGCAGCCCCCTTGGCCAGGGGGCCGGGGAGCTGTTTTTT.